The sequence of this TCR beta chain was determined in a study of blood T cell repertoires in COVID-19. The repertoire was sequenced with immunoSEQ multiplex PCR; TCRdb's copy has only in-frame clones and lacks some. Found here are hundreds of thousands of clones, 70% to 90% of them singletons; the top ten hold around 7.9%. This CDR3 comprises 12 residues. V dropped 8 bases and J dropped 3; count of bases not matched to a gene: 4. Germline V gene data show CDR1 as MNHEY and CDR2 as SVGAGI. The rearrangement links TRBV6-5 to TRBJ2-7; TRBD1 matches at 7 bases. The specimen was PBMCs or T cells enriched from blood (not recorded which). The receptor comes from a woman in her sixties or seventies who had recovered from COVID-19. The CDR3 sequence: CASEGASYEQYV. In DNA form, the CDR3 reads TGTGCCAGCGAGGGGGCGAGCTACGAGCAGTACGTC.